The source of this T cell receptor (beta chain) is a study of cytomegalovirus exposure and HLA in healthy donors. About this clone: What it binds is unknown.

Both 60 Vbeta primers and 13 Jbeta primers went into the PCR. Sequencing used immunoSEQ multiplex PCR; TCRdb keeps in-frame clones, though not all of them. The sample records about 82,000 clones, around 79% being singletons. Germline CDR1 reads SEHNR; CDR2 reads FQNEAQ (reference sequence). The CDR3 runs 13 residues. V lost 1 base to trimming and J lost 12 bases; unmatched junction nucleotides: 5. Overall study results and limits: Links to common viral pathogens appeared, in a later analysis, for several of the most significant clusters. Versus the approximately 720-donor mean, an Asian-associated ancestry cluster reportedly showed fewer N-insertions in a later analysis.

While unrecorded immune exposures were likely, the donors were nominally healthy when sampled. This donor's CMV serostatus went unrecorded. This chain links TRBV7-9 with TRBJ2-3; 9 bases align to TRBD2. The TCR sequence derives from a human donor in good health. The source material was PBMCs. CDR3 region: CASSLEVAGVQYF. Written as DNA, the CDR3 is TGTGCCAGCAGCTTAGAGGTAGCGGGGGTACAGTATTTT. The complete variable domain, with remaining parts taken from reference TRBV7-9 and TRBJ2-3, reads DTGVSQNPRHKITKRGQNVTFRCDPISEHNRLYWYRQTLGQGPEFLTYFQNEAQLEKSRLLSDRFSAERPKGSFSTLEIQRTEQGDSAMYLCASSLEVAGVQYFGPGTRLTVL.